One sample yielded the 15 T cell receptor beta chains listed below, sequenced in a study of human T cells and chemical hapten exposure. As to time point: patch test 1, 2 weeks after DPC sensitization. Treatment meaning: therapeutic diphenylcyclopropenone sensitization with weekly scalp DPC. Using its own MiXCR run on the RACE reads, TCRdb lists one record per CDR3 protein. This sample has some 77,000 distinct CDR3 sequences, with 10% found just once. The source material was whole blood, sampled in connection with sensitization to the hapten diphenylcyclopropenone (DPC). All receptors derive from a woman between 50 and 59 years old with alopecia areata. Some clones in this sample may be carry-over from other donors' samples.

This rearrangement joins TRBV28 to TRBJ2-3; D possibly corresponds to TRBD1 (5 bases). CDR3 length: 14 residues. From germline, CDR1 is MDHEN and CDR2 SYDVKM. V shed 3 bases and J shed 3 bases, with 10 bases lying between them. DNA of the CDR3: TGTGCCAGCAGTTTTCTCGCAGGGACAGATACGCAGTATTTT. This encodes CASSFLAGTDTQYF.

There are a few counts of this clonotype. The rearrangement joins TRBV11-2 to TRBJ1-1; D uncertain. Germline CDR1 and CDR2: SGHAT and FQNNGV. V lost 2 bases and J lost 1, with 5 bases in between. The CDR3 is 13 residues long. The CDR3 is CASSLWSNTEAFF. CDR3 in DNA: TGTGCCAGCAGCTTATGGTCGAACACTGAAGCTTTCTTT. The full variable domain, completed using reference TRBV11-2 and TRBJ1-1, is EAGVAQSPRYKIIEKRQSVAFWCNPISGHATLYWYQQILGQGPKLLIQFQNNGVVDDSQLPKDRFSAERLKGVDSTLKIQPAKLEDSAVYLCASSLWSNTEAFFGQGTRLTVV.

The V and J genes are TRBV2 and TRBJ2-3; tentative D call: TRBD1 (6 bases). The V end was cut by 7 bases, the J end by 1 base, with 15 bases between. Germline values: CDR1 SNHLY, CDR2 FYNNEI. This CDR3 comprises 15 residues. CDR3 residues: CASIRDMSRTDTQYF. The CDR3 bases are TGTGCCAGCATTAGGGACATGTCCCGCACAGATACGCAGTATTTT.

V is TRBV15 and J is TRBJ2-3; TRBD2 matches at 9 bases. The germline V gene encodes CDR1 LNHNV and CDR2 YYDKDF (reference sequence). This CDR3 has 14 residues. The trim removed 6 bases at V and 2 bases at J, leaving 3 bases unmatched. In nucleotides, the CDR3 is TGTGCCACCAGTCTAGCGGGACTCACAGATACGCAGTATTTT. Translated: CATSLAGLTDTQYF.

This clonotype turned up a few times. V gene TRBV30 combines with J gene TRBJ2-7; 10 bases align to TRBD1. J lost 4 bases, V lost 7 bases, and 13 bases had no gene match. Germline assignment: CDR1 GTSNPN and CDR2 SVGIG (reference sequence). This CDR3 spans 15 amino acids. The CDR3 is CAYSLPGQGRYEQYF. DNA for the CDR3: TGTGCCTACTCTCTGCCGGGACAGGGGCGGTACGAGCAGTACTTC.

V and J are TRBV7-9 and TRBJ2-7; TRBD1 agrees at 9 bases. CDR3 length: 17 amino acids. The ends lost 4 bases at V and 2 bases at J; junction bases unmatched: 12. From germline, CDR1 is SEHNR and CDR2 FQNEAQ (reference sequence). Here the CDR3 reads CASSSPPRDRAPYEQYF. The CDR3 coding sequence is TGTGCCAGCAGCTCCCCCCCTCGGGACAGGGCGCCCTACGAGCAGTACTTC.

With regard to this clonotype: It may be a read error: a sequence one base away is much more abundant. J is TRBJ2-3 and V is TRBV12-3 or TRBV12-4; 8 bases map to TRBD1. The CDR3 has 15 amino acids. This CDR3 is CASSVQGAKVNTRYF. In DNA form, the CDR3 reads TGTGCCAGCAGTGTGCAGGGGGCGAAAGTAAATACGCGGTATTTT.

The chain recombines TRBV18 with TRBJ1-5; D is uncertain. This CDR3 is 13 amino acids long. Germline V gene lookup returns CDR1 KGHSH and CDR2 LQKENI. V lost 4 bases to trimming and J lost 4 bases, with 8 bases between them. For the CDR3, the DNA is TGTGCCAGCTCACAGGAGGGTAATCAGCCCCAGCATTTT. It translates to CASSQEGNQPQHF.

This clonotype came up many times. The gene calls are TRBV20-1 and TRBJ1-1; D is unresolved. CDR1 and CDR2 from the germline V gene are DFQATT and SNEGSKA (reference sequence). The ends were cut back, 3 bases at V and 0 bases at J, with 14 bases in the middle. This CDR3 spans 15 amino acids. CDR3 protein: CSASLPGVMNTEAFF. DNA of the CDR3: TGCAGTGCTAGCCTTCCTGGAGTAATGAACACTGAAGCTTTCTTT.

The chain is built from TRBV7-8 and TRBJ1-4; 8 nucleotides line up with TRBD1. This CDR3 has 15 residues. Trimming at V came to 5 bases and at J to 8 bases, leaving 10 bases not matched to a gene. The germline gives CDR1 SGHVS, CDR2 FQNEAQ. CDR3 amino acids: CASSKFRGQIEKLFF. The CDR3 DNA is TGTGCCAGCAGCAAATTCAGGGGGCAGATAGAAAAACTGTTTTTT.

This clonotype was seen at least ten times. The chain carries TRBV5-6 and TRBJ2-7, with D tentatively TRBD2 (6 bases). Trimming stripped 0 bases from V and 0 bases from J, with 10 bases between. Germline-derived CDR1 and CDR2 are SGHDT and YYEEEE. The CDR3 length is 15 residues. DNA of the CDR3: TGTGCCAGCAGCTTGGCCGGGACTCCCTCCTACGAGCAGTACTTC. Amino acid sequence: CASSLAGTPSYEQYF.

In its sample, this clonotype was seen many times. This chain uses TRBV18 with TRBJ2-6, with no clear D. Germline V lookup: CDR1 KGHSH, CDR2 LQKENI. Trimming shortened V by 5 bases and J by 2 bases, and 19 bases separated the two germline ends. The CDR3 covers 18 residues. The DNA of the CDR3 is TGTGCCAGCTCATCGATCCCCTTGGGTTCAGCTGGGGCCAACGTCCTGACTTTC. Encoded protein: CASSSIPLGSAGANVLTF.

This clonotype turned up a few times. V is TRBV7-3 and J is TRBJ2-6; maybe TRBD2 (6 bases). CDR1 and CDR2 from the germline V gene are SGHTA and FQGTGA. This CDR3 is built from 15 residues. Trimming took off 5 bases at V and 4 bases at J, with 12 bases between the two ends. This CDR3 is CASSPERAGANVLTF. CDR3 coding DNA: TGTGCCAGCAGCCCGGAGCGGGCCGGGGCCAACGTCCTGACTTTC.

This clonotype came up a few times. This sequence joins TRBV29-1 and TRBJ1-6; D gene ambiguous. The germline CDR1 and CDR2 sequences are SQVTM and ANQGSEA. V gave up 4 bases and J gave up 5 bases, with 9 bases separating them. The CDR3 is 13 amino acids. The CDR3 DNA reads TGCAGCGTTGGGAACAGTCATAATTCACCCCTCCACTTT. Translated, it gives CSVGNSHNSPLHF.

The sample holds a few counts of this clonotype. This chain uses TRBV12-3 or TRBV12-4 with TRBJ2-2; the D gene is possibly TRBD2 (7 bases). The CDR3 totals 14 residues. Deletions cut 5 bases from V and 5 bases from J, with 12 bases between. The DNA of the CDR3 is TGTGCCAGCAGTGAACAGGGACTAACCGGGGAGCTGTTTTTT. Protein: CASSEQGLTGELFF.